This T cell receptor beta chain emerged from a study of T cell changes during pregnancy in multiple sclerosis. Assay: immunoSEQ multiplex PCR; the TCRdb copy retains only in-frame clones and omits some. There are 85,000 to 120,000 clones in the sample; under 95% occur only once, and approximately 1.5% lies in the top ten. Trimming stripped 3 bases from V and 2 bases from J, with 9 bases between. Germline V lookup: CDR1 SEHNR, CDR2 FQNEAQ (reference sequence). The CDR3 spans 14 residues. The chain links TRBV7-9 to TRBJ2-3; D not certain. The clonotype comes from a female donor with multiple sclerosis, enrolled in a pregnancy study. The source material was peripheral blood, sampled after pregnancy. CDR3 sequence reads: CASSLSLATDTQYF. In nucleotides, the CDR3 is TGTGCCAGCAGCTTGTCGCTGGCCACAGATACGCAGTATTTT.